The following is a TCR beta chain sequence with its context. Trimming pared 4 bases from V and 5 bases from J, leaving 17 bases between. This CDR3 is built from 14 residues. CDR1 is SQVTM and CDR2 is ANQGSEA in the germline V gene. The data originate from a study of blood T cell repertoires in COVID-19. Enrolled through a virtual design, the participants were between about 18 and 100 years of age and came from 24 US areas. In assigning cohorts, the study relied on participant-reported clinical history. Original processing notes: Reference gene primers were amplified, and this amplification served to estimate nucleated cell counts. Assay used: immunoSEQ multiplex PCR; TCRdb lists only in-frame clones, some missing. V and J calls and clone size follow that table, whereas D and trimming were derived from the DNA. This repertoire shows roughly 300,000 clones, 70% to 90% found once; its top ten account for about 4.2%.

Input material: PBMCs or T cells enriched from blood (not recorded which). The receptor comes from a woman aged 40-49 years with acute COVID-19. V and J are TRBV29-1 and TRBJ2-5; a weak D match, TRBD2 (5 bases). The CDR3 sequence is CSVGGQRGSETQYF. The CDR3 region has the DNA TGCAGCGTTGGTGGTCAGCGAGGGTCGGAGACCCAGTACTTC.